The 28 T cell receptor beta chains given below trace back to one sample, sequenced in a study of regulatory T cells in long-lasting Graves disease. Through Arm-PCR of CDR3 regions and iRepertoire HTBI primers, TCR beta libraries were built. From the multiplex PCR reads, TCRdb called clonotypes with MiXCR, one entry per CDR3 protein. The sample consists of roughly 420,000 distinct CDR3 sequences, 13% to 15% of them appearing once. Sample time point: newly diagnosed GD, antithyroid drugs for less than 3 months. There was RNA extracted from PBMCs, and the TCR library was made from it. The same sample was also studied in work on T cells in Graves' hyperthyroidism and ophthalmopathy.

Sequenced material: peripheral blood mononuclear cells (PBMCs), taken at new diagnosis, from a patient treated with antithyroid drugs. The receptors were sampled from a woman aged 45 to 65 with Graves disease.

Ten or more counts support this clonotype. This rearrangement joins TRBV28 to TRBJ2-5, with a weak D call TRBD1 (6 bases). There are 15 residues in the CDR3. The V gene's germline CDR1 is MDHEN and CDR2 SYDVKM. Trimming removed 3 bases at V and 5 bases at J, with 16 bases between. Here the CDR3 reads CASSFPGRGLETQYF. The CDR3 DNA reads as TGTGCCAGCAGTTTCCCCGGCAGGGGATTGGAGACCCAGTACTTC. The variable domain in full, with the rest retrieved from reference TRBV28 and TRBJ2-5, is DVKVTQSSRYLVKRTGEKVFLECVQDMDHENMFWYRQDPGLGLRLIYFSYDVKMKEKGDIPEGYSVSREKKERFSLILESASTNQTSMYLCASSFPGRGLETQYFGPGTRLLVL.

This clonotype was picked up a small number of times. A far larger clone is off by one base, so a read error is likely. V is TRBV7-9 and J is TRBJ2-3, with D hard to call. The J call is doubtful: the DNA matches TRBJ2-5 better. Per the germline V gene, CDR1 is SEHNR and CDR2 is FQNEAQ (reference sequence). The CDR3 is 11 amino acids. CDR3 coding DNA: TGTGCCAGCAGCTTAGACGAGACCCAGTACTTC. This codes for CASSLDETQYF.

This clonotype turned up a few times. The chain recombines TRBV5-5 with TRBJ1-1; the D is unclear. CDR1 and CDR2 (germline): SGHKS, YYEKEE (reference sequence). The CDR3 has 14 amino acids. The germline V and J ends were trimmed by 4 bases and 1 base, with 11 bases remaining between them. The CDR3 DNA follows: TGTGCCAGCAGCCGTTCGACGGGGAACACTGAAGCTTTCTTT. Translating it yields CASSRSTGNTEAFF.

This clonotype was counted many times. J is TRBJ2-2 and V is TRBV12-3 or TRBV12-4; TRBD1 matches 7 bases. The CDR3 is 15 residues long. V shed 6 bases and J 0 bases; nucleotides not matched to a gene: 4. For the CDR3, the DNA is TGTGCCAGCAGCTTGGGACAGTCGAACACCGGGGAGCTGTTTTTT. Translating gives CASSLGQSNTGELFF.

This clonotype was counted between two and nine times. The chain links TRBV5-4 to TRBJ2-5, with 10 positions matching TRBD1. The CDR3 spans 17 residues. V gave up 4 bases and J gave up 2 bases; unmatched junction bases: 11. The V gene's germline CDR1 is SGHNT and CDR2 YYREEE (reference sequence). CDR3 coding DNA: TGTGCCAGCAGCGACGTTCGACAGGGGGCGCGACAAGAGACCCAGTACTTC. This translates into CASSDVRQGARQETQYF.

The gene calls are TRBV6-1 and TRBJ1-5; D may be TRBD1 (5 bases). There are 13 residues in the CDR3. Trimming pared 9 bases from V and 6 bases from J, leaving 15 bases between. Germline V CDR1 and CDR2: MNHNS, SASEGT. CDR3 sequence (DNA): TGTGCCAGTCGGCTCGGGGGAGGTCAGCCCCAGCATTTT. Amino acids: CASRLGGGQPQHF.

This clonotype was found many times. This chain joins TRBV7-2 and TRBJ2-3, with no clear D. The V gene lost 5 bases and the J gene lost 2 bases, with 11 bases spanning the gap. CDR1 is SGHTA and CDR2 is FQGNSA in the germline V gene. The CDR3 sequence is 14 residues long. In nucleotides, the CDR3 is TGTGCCAGCAGCCTCGGGCCAATCACAGATACGCAGTATTTT. This gives the protein CASSLGPITDTQYF.

This clonotype was observed at least ten times. The chain has TRBV18 and TRBJ1-1; TRBD1 might be the D (5 bases). CDR3 length: 14 residues. Germline CDR1 is KGHSH and CDR2 is LQKENI. V lost 6 bases and J 0 bases, leaving 11 bases between the germline ends. In DNA, the CDR3 is TGTGCCAGCTCGGAGACAGAGATGAACACTGAAGCTTTCTTT. Translating it yields CASSETEMNTEAFF. The variable domain in full, completed from reference TRBV18 and TRBJ1-1, reads NAGVMQNPRHLVRRRGQEARLRCSPMKGHSHVYWYRQLPEEGLKFMVYLQKENIIDESGMPKERFSAEFPKEGPSILRIQQVVRGDSAAYFCASSETEMNTEAFFGQGTRLTVV.

This clonotype was detected a few times. The chain is built from TRBV28 and TRBJ2-7; 9 bases fit TRBD2. V shed 2 bases, J shed 0 bases, and the junction held 5 bases outside the gene matches. CDR1 is MDHEN and CDR2 is SYDVKM in the germline V gene. The CDR3 totals 16 residues. The CDR3 nucleotides are TGTGCCAGCAGTTTACTGCTTAGCGGGAGCTCCTACGAGCAGTACTTC. It translates to CASSLLLSGSSYEQYF. Drawing the rest from reference TRBV28 and TRBJ2-7, the complete variable domain is DVKVTQSSRYLVKRTGEKVFLECVQDMDHENMFWYRQDPGLGLRLIYFSYDVKMKEKGDIPEGYSVSREKKERFSLILESASTNQTSMYLCASSLLLSGSSYEQYFGPGTRLTVT.

This clonotype was observed many times. The rearrangement joins TRBV29-1 to TRBJ1-1; 12 bases line up with TRBD1. Germline V lookup: CDR1 SQVTM, CDR2 ANQGSEA. Trimming removed 6 bases from V and 3 bases from J; junction bases left unmatched: 5. This CDR3 contains 14 residues. For the CDR3, the DNA is TGCAGCGTGGGGACAGGGGGCTTGTACACTGAAGCTTTCTTT. Amino acid sequence: CSVGTGGLYTEAFF.

This clonotype was observed many times. V usage is TRBV5-1 and J usage is TRBJ2-3; 12 bases are a match to TRBD2. With 0 bases clipped from V and 4 bases from J, the junction kept 3 bases outside the gene matches. The CDR3 contains 16 residues. Germline V gives CDR1 SGHRS, CDR2 YFSETQ. The DNA for the CDR3 is TGCGCCAGCAGCTTGGGGACTAGCGGGATGGCAGATACGCAGTATTTT. Its protein product is CASSLGTSGMADTQYF.

This clonotype came up a few times. Here the CDR3 DNA reads TGCGCCAGCAGCTTGGCTCGGGGTAGAGAGACCCAGTACTTC. Translated, it gives CASSLARGRETQYF. This chain connects TRBV5-1 to TRBJ2-5; possible D gene TRBD2, 5 bases. Trimming cost V 0 bases and J 4 bases, with 10 bases left between them. There are 14 residues in the CDR3. The V gene's germline CDR1 is SGHRS and CDR2 YFSETQ.

This clonotype has just a few counts. The gene calls are TRBV11-2 and TRBJ2-1, with a tentative D call TRBD2 (6 bases). CDR1 is SGHAT and CDR2 is FQNNGV in the germline V gene. V dropped 5 bases and J dropped 0 bases, with 14 bases sitting between them. The CDR3 has 16 amino acids. The CDR3 DNA follows: TGTGCCAGCAGCCAAGATGGCGGGAACTCCTACAATGAGCAGTTCTTC. Translated, it gives CASSQDGGNSYNEQFF.

This clonotype was picked up many times. This rearrangement joins TRBV2 to TRBJ2-5; 13 bases line up with TRBD2. Losses at the gene ends were 5 bases for V and 4 bases for J; bases not matched to a gene: 4. The CDR3 is made up of 15 amino acids. CDR1 is SNHLY and CDR2 is FYNNEI in the germline V gene. CDR3 residues: CASSPRTSGRETQYF. The CDR3 DNA reads as TGTGCCAGCAGTCCTCGGACTAGCGGGAGAGAGACCCAGTACTTC.

There are many counts of this clonotype. The rearrangement joins TRBV7-6 to TRBJ2-5; 7 positions match TRBD2. Germline V gene sequence: CDR1 SGHVS, CDR2 FNYEAQ. V lost 1 base and J lost 3; bases outside the gene matches: 8. CDR3 length: 16 residues. CDR3 sequence reads: CASSLVGGSQKETQYF. The CDR3 region has the DNA TGTGCCAGCAGCTTAGTAGGCGGGAGCCAGAAAGAGACCCAGTACTTC.

This chain joins TRBV27 and TRBJ1-6; 11 positions match TRBD1. The CDR3 spans 20 residues. CDR1 and CDR2 from the germline V gene are MNHEY and SMNVEV (reference sequence). The ends lost 7 bases at V and 0 bases at J; junction bases unmatched: 14. The CDR3 spells CASTSDPVGTGGSYNSPLHF. The DNA for the CDR3 is TGTGCCAGCACCTCTGACCCGGTGGGGACAGGGGGCTCCTATAATTCACCCCTCCACTTT.

Ten or more counts support this clonotype. This chain joins TRBV7-3 and TRBJ2-3; D is possibly TRBD2 (5 bases). Trimming left V 5 bases short and J 8 bases short, with 14 bases between. The CDR3 extends over 13 amino acids. Germline assignment: CDR1 SGHTA and CDR2 FQGTGA. The CDR3 loop reads CASSGLREGTQYF. The CDR3 DNA reads as TGTGCCAGCAGCGGGCTCAGAGAGGGTACGCAGTATTTT. The variable domain in full, completed from reference TRBV7-3 and TRBJ2-3, reads GAGVSQTPSNKVTEKGKYVELRCDPISGHTALYWYRQSLGQGPEFLIYFQGTGAADDSGLPNDRFFAVRPEGSVSTLKIQRTERGDSAVYLCASSGLREGTQYFGPGTRLTVL.

Note on this clonotype: The junction and the germline gene differ at one end; a read error may be behind it. The CDR3 sequence is CASSSSGTSGGGYNEQSF. In nucleotides, the CDR3 is TGTGCCAGCAGCTCGTCCGGGACTAGCGGGGGCGGCTACAATGAGCAGTCCTTC. V gene TRBV7-9 combines with J gene TRBJ2-1, with TRBD2 matching 14 bases. Germline assignment: CDR1 SEHNR and CDR2 FQNEAQ (reference sequence). The CDR3 runs to 18 residues.

In this sample, this clonotype turned up many times. The genes are TRBV29-1 and TRBJ1-2, with TRBD1 as a possible D gene (5 bases). V shed 0 bases and J shed 3 bases, with 14 bases lying between them. The length of the CDR3 is 15 residues. The germline V gene has CDR1 SQVTM and CDR2 ANQGSEA. The chain's CDR3 is CSVEDQETVHYGYTF. Written as DNA, the CDR3 is TGCAGCGTTGAAGACCAGGAGACAGTTCACTATGGCTACACCTTC.

This clonotype occurred many times. The chain carries TRBV28 and TRBJ2-5; D unresolved. The CDR3 spans 15 residues. The ends were cut back, 2 bases at V and 4 bases at J, with 14 bases in the middle. Germline-derived CDR1 and CDR2 are MDHEN and SYDVKM. The CDR3 region is CASSLGLWARETQYF. CDR3 coding DNA: TGTGCCAGCAGTTTAGGGTTGTGGGCACGAGAGACCCAGTACTTC.

In this sample, this clonotype turned up a few times. The chain couples TRBV5-6 to TRBJ1-2, with a tentative D call TRBD1 (5 bases). This CDR3 is built from 19 residues. Trimming pared 4 bases from V and 4 bases from J, leaving 29 bases between. Germline V gene data show CDR1 as SGHDT and CDR2 as YYEEEE. Written as DNA, the CDR3 is TGTGCCAGCAGCCCTACAGGACCCGGGTCGTTTGGTACTCCCTATGGCTACACCTTC. Translating gives CASSPTGPGSFGTPYGYTF.

This clonotype has ten or more counts. The rearrangement uses TRBV30 and TRBJ1-2, with no clear D. Between the trimmed V and J ends, which lost 0 bases and 0 bases, there was a span of 17 bases. CDR1 is GTSNPN and CDR2 is SVGIG in the germline V gene (reference sequence). There are 17 residues in the CDR3. This CDR3 is CAWSVRWSQDTNYGYTF. DNA of the CDR3: TGTGCCTGGAGTGTTAGGTGGTCCCAAGACACTAACTATGGCTACACCTTC.

Ten or more counts support this clonotype. The chain combines TRBV27 with TRBJ2-3, with D perhaps matching TRBD2 (6 bases). This CDR3 spans 17 amino acids. Trimming removed 5 bases from V and 0 bases from J, with 18 bases in between. Germline V CDR1 and CDR2: MNHEY, SMNVEV (reference sequence). The CDR3 region is CASSPYRWEASTDTQYF. In DNA, the CDR3 is TGTGCCAGCAGTCCATATAGGTGGGAGGCAAGCACAGATACGCAGTATTTT.

This clonotype was picked up many times. This chain connects TRBV7-9 to TRBJ2-5; tentative D call: TRBD2 (6 bases). Matching the DNA end better, TRBJ2-1 makes the J call doubtful. The CDR3 loop spans 15 amino acids. Looked up from germline, CDR1 is SEHNR and CDR2 is FQNEAQ (reference sequence). The CDR3 DNA reads as TGTGCCAGCAGCAAAAGGGGTCTGGCGGGAAGGCAGCAGTTCTTC. This gives the protein CASSKRGLAGRQQFF.

This clonotype was seen a handful of times. The CDR3 nucleotides read TGTGCCAGCACCCCCGGACGGAGGAACACTGAAGCTTTCTTT. As protein: CASTPGRRNTEAFF. This chain links TRBV25-1 with TRBJ1-1; no clear D. The V gene lost 7 bases and the J gene lost 1 base, with 13 bases spanning the gap. Germline V CDR1 and CDR2: MGHDK, SYGVNS. This CDR3 is built from 14 residues.

This clonotype was seen at least ten times. J is TRBJ2-7 and V is TRBV7-9; no firm D call. The CDR3 runs 15 residues. Trimming took off 3 bases at V and 3 bases at J, with 15 bases between the two ends. Germline V CDR1 and CDR2: SEHNR, FQNEAQ (reference sequence). CDR3: CASSFGPAVDYEQYF. CDR3 DNA: TGTGCCAGCAGCTTCGGGCCGGCTGTCGACTACGAGCAGTACTTC.

The CDR3 here is CASSESFSGTEAFF. CDR3 sequence (DNA): TGCGCCAGCAGTGAGTCGTTTTCAGGCACTGAAGCTTTCTTT. The gene calls are TRBV10-2 and TRBJ1-1; D uncertain. CDR1 is WSHSY, CDR2 SAAADI, per germline. CDR3 length equals 14 residues. V was pared by 0 bases and J by 4 bases, with 9 bases between.

About this clonotype: Its ends do not fully match the called genes, so a read error is possible. The J gene is TRBJ1-2, the V gene TRBV6-5; 9 bases are shared with TRBD1. In germline, CDR1 is MNHEY, CDR2 SVGAGI. This CDR3 region has 14 residues. The CDR3: CASGYPRDRADYTF. DNA of the CDR3: TGTGCCAGCGGTTACCCCCGGGACAGGGCTGACTACACCTTC.